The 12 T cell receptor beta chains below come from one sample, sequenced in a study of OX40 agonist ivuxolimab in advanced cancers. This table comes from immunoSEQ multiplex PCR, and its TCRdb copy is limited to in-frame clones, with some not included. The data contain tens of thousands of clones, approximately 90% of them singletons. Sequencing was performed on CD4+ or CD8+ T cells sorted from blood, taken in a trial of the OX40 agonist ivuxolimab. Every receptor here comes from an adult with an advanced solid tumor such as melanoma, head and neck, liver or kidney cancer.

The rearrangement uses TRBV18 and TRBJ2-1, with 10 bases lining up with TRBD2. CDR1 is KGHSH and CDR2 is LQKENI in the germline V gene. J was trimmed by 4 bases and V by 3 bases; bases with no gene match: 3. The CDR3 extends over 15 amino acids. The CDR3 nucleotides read TGTGCCAGCTCACCGGGTAGCGGGAGGTACAATGAGCAGTTCTTC. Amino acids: CASSPGSGRYNEQFF.

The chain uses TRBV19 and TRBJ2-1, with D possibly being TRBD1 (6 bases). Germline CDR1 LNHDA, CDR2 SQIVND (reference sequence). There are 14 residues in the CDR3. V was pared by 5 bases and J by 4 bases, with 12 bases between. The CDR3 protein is CASSEDSIYNEQFF. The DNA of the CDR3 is TGTGCCAGTAGTGAGGACAGCATTTACAATGAGCAGTTCTTC.

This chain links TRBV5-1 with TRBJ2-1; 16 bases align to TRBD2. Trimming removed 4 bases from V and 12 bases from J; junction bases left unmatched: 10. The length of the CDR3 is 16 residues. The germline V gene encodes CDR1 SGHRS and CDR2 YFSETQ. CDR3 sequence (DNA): TGCGCCAGCAGCACCGAGCCGGGACTAGCGGGAGGGATGCAGTTCTTC. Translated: CASSTEPGLAGGMQFF.

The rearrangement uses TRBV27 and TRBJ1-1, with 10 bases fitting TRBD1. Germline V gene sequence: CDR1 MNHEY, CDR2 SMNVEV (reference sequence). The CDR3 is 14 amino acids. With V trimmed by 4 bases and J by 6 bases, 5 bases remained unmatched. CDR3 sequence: CASSSSDRGPEAFF. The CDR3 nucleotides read TGTGCCAGCAGTTCCTCCGACAGGGGGCCTGAAGCTTTCTTT.

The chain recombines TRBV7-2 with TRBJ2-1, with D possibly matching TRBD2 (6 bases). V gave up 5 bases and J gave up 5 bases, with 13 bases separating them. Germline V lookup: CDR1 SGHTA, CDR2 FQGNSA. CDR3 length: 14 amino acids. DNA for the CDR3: TGTGCCAGCAGCGGGCGTAGCGGAAACAATGAGCAGTTCTTC. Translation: CASSGRSGNNEQFF.

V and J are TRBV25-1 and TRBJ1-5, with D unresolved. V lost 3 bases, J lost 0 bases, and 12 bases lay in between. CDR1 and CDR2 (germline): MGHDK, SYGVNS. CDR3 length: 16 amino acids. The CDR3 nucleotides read TGTGCCAGCAGTGACTCACCTGGGTATAGCAATCAGCCCCAGCATTTT. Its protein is CASSDSPGYSNQPQHF. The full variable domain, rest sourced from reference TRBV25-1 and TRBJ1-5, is EADIYQTPRYLVIGTGKKITLECSQTMGHDKMYWYQQDPGMELHLIHYSYGVNSTEKGDLSSESTVSRIRTEHFPLTLESARPSHTSQYLCASSDSPGYSNQPQHFGDGTRLSIL.

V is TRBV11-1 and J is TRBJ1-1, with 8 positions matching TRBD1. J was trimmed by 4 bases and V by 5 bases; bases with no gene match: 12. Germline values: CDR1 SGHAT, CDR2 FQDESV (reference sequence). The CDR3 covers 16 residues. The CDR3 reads CASSPRQGSGSTEAFF. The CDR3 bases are TGTGCCAGCAGCCCCCGACAGGGGTCCGGGAGCACTGAAGCTTTCTTT.

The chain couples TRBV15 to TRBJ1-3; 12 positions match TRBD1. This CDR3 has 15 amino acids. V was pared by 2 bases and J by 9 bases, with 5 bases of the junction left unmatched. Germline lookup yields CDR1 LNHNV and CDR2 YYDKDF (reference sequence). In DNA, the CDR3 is TGTGCCACCAGCAGAACCGGGACAGGGGGCGGCACCATATATTTT. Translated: CATSRTGTGGGTIYF.

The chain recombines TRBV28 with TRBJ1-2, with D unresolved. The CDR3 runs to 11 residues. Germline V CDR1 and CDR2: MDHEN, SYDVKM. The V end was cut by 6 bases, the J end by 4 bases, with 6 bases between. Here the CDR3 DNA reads TGTGCCAGCAGCCGAGGCTATGGCTACACCTTC. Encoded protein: CASSRGYGYTF.

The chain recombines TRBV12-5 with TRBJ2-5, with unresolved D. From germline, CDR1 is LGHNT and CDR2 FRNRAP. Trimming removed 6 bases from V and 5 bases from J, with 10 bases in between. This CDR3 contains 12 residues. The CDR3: CASGWVGETQYF. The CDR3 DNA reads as TGTGCTAGTGGATGGGTAGGTGAGACCCAGTACTTC.

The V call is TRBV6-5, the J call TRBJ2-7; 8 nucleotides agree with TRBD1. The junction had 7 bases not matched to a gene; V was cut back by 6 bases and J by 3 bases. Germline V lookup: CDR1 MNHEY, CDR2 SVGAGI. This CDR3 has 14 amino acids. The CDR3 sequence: CASRSQGAGYEQYF. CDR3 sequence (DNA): TGTGCCAGCAGATCTCAGGGGGCGGGCTACGAGCAGTACTTC.

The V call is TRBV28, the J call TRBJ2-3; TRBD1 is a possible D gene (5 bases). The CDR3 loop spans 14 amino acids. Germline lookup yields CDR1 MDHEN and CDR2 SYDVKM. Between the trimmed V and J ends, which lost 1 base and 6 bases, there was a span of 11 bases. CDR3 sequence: CASSLLLQVDTQYF. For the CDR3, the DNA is TGTGCCAGCAGTTTATTGTTACAGGTCGATACGCAGTATTTT.